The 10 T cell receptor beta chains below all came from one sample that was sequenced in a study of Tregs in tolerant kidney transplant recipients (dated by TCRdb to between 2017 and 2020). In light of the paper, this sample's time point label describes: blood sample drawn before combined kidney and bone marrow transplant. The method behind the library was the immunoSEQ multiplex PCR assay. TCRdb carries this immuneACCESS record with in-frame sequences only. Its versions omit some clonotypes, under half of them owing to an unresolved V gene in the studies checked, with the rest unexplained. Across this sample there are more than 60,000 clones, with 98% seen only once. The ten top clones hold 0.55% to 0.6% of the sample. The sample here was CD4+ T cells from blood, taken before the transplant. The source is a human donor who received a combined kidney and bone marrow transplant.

The CDR3 DNA reads TGTGCCTGGAGTAGCGAAGATCAGCCCCAGCATTTT. It yields the protein CAWSSEDQPQHF. V and J are TRBV30 and TRBJ1-5; D unresolved. Looked up from germline, CDR1 is GTSNPN and CDR2 is SVGIG (reference sequence). This CDR3 is 12 amino acids long. V lost 2 bases to trimming and J lost 5 bases, with 7 bases between them.

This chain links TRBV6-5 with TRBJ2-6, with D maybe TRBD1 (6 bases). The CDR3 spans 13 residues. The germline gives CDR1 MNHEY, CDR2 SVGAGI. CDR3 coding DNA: TGTGCGAGTCAGGGGCGTCGGGCCAACGTCCTGACTTTC. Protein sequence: CASQGRRANVLTF.

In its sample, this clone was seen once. CDR3 sequence reads: CASSPSGTGGSGSPLHF. CDR3 nucleotide sequence: TGCGCCAGCAGCCCTTCCGGGACAGGGGGCTCGGGGTCACCCCTCCACTTT. The gene calls are TRBV5-1 and TRBJ1-6; the match to TRBD1 covers 12 bases. Germline values: CDR1 SGHRS, CDR2 YFSETQ. The length of the CDR3 is 17 residues. The J segment lost 10 bases and the V segment lost 4 bases, leaving 12 bases of the junction unmatched.

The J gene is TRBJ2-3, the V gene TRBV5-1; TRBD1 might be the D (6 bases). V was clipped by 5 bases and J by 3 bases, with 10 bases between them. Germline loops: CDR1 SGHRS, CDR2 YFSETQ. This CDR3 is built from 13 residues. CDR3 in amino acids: CASSYTGTDTQYF. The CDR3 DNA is TGCGCCAGCAGTTATACAGGGACAGATACGCAGTATTTT. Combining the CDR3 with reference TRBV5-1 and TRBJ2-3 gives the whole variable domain KAGVTQTPRYLIKTRGQQVTLSCSPISGHRSVSWYQQTPGQGLQFLFEYFSETQRNKGNFPGRFSGRQFSNSRSEMNVSTLELGDSALYLCASSYTGTDTQYFGPGTRLTVL.

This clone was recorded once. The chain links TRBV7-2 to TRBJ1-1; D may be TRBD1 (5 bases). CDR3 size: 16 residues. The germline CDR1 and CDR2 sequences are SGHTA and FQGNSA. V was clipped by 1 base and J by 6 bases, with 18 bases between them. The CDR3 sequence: CASSLGAKKGRAEAFF. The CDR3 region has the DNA TGTGCCAGCAGCTTAGGGGCCAAAAAGGGGAGGGCTGAAGCTTTCTTT.

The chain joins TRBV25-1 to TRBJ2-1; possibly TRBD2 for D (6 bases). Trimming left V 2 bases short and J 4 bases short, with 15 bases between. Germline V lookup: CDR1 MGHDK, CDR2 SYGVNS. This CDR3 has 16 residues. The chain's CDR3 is CASSEGRRGSYNEQFF. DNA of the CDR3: TGTGCCAGCAGTGAAGGCCGGCGGGGCTCATACAATGAGCAGTTCTTC.

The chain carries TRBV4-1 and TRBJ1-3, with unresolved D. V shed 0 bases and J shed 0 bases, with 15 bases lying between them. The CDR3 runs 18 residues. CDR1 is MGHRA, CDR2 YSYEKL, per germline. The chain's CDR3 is CASSQDPRERSSGNTIYF. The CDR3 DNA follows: TGCGCCAGCAGCCAAGACCCACGTGAGAGGAGCTCTGGAAACACCATATATTTT.

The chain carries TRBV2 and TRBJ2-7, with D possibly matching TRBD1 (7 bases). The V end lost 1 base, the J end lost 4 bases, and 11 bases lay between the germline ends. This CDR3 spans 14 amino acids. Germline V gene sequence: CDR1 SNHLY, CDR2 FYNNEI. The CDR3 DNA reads TGTGCCAGCAGTGAAGGGACAGGACTATACGAGCAGTACTTC. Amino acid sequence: CASSEGTGLYEQYF.

CDR3 DNA: TGTGCCAGCAGGTCCAAACCCCCCACATGGCAACCCTACGAGCAGTACTTC. It is translated as CASRSKPPTWQPYEQYF. The chain is built from TRBV7-8 and TRBJ2-7; D unclear. Germline CDR1 SGHVS, CDR2 FQNEAQ. The germline V and J ends were trimmed by 6 bases and 2 bases, with 23 bases remaining between them. CDR3 size: 17 residues. The full variable domain, its missing parts supplied by reference TRBV7-8 and TRBJ2-7, is GAGVSQSPRYKVAKRGQDVALRCDPISGHVSLFWYQQALGQGPEFLTYFQNEAQLDKSGLPSDRFFAERPEGSVSTLKIQRTQQEDSAVYLCASRSKPPTWQPYEQYFGPGTRLTVT.

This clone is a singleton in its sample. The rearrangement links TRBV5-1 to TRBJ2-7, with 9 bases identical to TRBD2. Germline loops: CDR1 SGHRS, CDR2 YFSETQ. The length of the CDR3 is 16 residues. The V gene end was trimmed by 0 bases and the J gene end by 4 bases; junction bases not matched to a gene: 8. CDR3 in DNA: TGCGCCAGCAGCTTGGAGGTTAGCGGGAGAGGTTACGAGCAGTACTTC. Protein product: CASSLEVSGRGYEQYF.